Shown below are 3 T cell receptor beta chains from a single sample sequenced in a study of regulatory T cells in long-lasting Graves disease. Construction of the TCR beta libraries employed iRepertoire HTBI primers in conjunction with Arm-PCR of CDR3 regions. From the multiplex PCR reads, TCRdb called clonotypes with MiXCR, one entry per CDR3 protein. This table holds around 470,000 distinct CDR3 sequences, roughly 15% found once. This sample's time point: newly diagnosed GD, antithyroid drugs for less than 3 months. Extracted RNA from PBMCs served as the source of the TCR library. These data were likewise used in another study, on T cells in Graves' hyperthyroidism and ophthalmopathy.

The input for sequencing was peripheral blood mononuclear cells (PBMCs), taken at new diagnosis, from a patient treated with antithyroid drugs. The receptors here all came from a woman between 45 and 60 years old with Graves disease.

There are many counts of this clonotype. The chain carries TRBV20-1 and TRBJ2-1; 12 bases align to TRBD2. V trimming: 3 bases; J trimming: 4 bases; junction bases outside the gene matches: 7. The CDR3 length is 16 residues. From germline, CDR1 is DFQATT and CDR2 SNEGSKA (reference sequence). CDR3 DNA: TGCAGTGCTAGGGTACTAGCGGGAGGCCCATACAATGAGCAGTTCTTC. Translation: CSARVLAGGPYNEQFF.

This clonotype appeared many times. The J gene is TRBJ2-5, the V gene TRBV6-1; 8 bases fit TRBD2. The CDR3 consists of 13 residues. From germline, CDR1 is MNHNS and CDR2 SASEGT. J was trimmed by 5 bases and V by 6 bases; bases with no gene match: 5. The CDR3 is CASRTGTRETQYF. The CDR3 DNA sequence: TGTGCCAGCAGGACCGGGACTAGGGAGACCCAGTACTTC.

The chain joins TRBV6-1 to TRBJ2-3; TRBD1 agrees at 10 bases. The V gene end was trimmed by 6 bases and the J gene end by 2 bases; junction bases not matched to a gene: 8. The CDR3 is 16 residues long. Per germline, CDR1 MNHNS and CDR2 SASEGT. DNA for the CDR3: TGTGCCAGCAGAGTCCGACAGGGGGCCTACACAGATACGCAGTATTTT. It encodes CASRVRQGAYTDTQYF.